Below are 7 T cell receptor beta chains sequenced from a single sample in a study of monozygotic twins with cystic fibrosis. Method: immunoSEQ multiplex PCR; TCRdb's copy keeps in-frame clones and lacks some. The profile shows 25,000 to 30,000 clones, around 81% of them singletons. The sequenced material came from blood. The receptors originated from a girl aged 2-10 years with cystic fibrosis.

This clone was detected only once. The chain recombines TRBV19 with TRBJ2-7; no clear D. The germline CDR1 and CDR2 sequences are LNHDA and SQIVND (reference sequence). The V and J ends lost 5 bases and 5 bases respectively, with 13 bases between them. The CDR3 consists of 13 residues. Written as DNA, the CDR3 is TGTGCCAGTAGTGAATCCGGACCGAACGAGCAGTACTTC. This translates into CASSESGPNEQYF.

V is TRBV10-3 and J is TRBJ2-1, with 10 positions matching TRBD2. The CDR3 loop spans 15 amino acids. J was trimmed by 5 bases and V by 5 bases; bases with no gene match: 6. The germline V gene encodes CDR1 ENHRY and CDR2 SYGVKD. CDR3 nucleotide sequence: TGTGCCATCAGTCGGGAGCGGGAGGGCCACAATGAGCAGTTCTTC. It encodes CAISREREGHNEQFF.

J is TRBJ2-7 and V is TRBV30; D remains ambiguous. This CDR3 contains 11 residues. The V gene's germline CDR1 is GTSNPN and CDR2 SVGIG (reference sequence). With 5 bases removed from V and 4 bases from J, the gap between germline ends came to 9 bases. The CDR3 protein is CAWGQRYEQYF. The DNA for the CDR3 is TGTGCCTGGGGTCAGAGGTACGAGCAGTACTTC.

The chain recombines TRBV9 with TRBJ2-3; 10 bases map to TRBD2. Germline loops: CDR1 SGDLS, CDR2 YYNGEE. J lost 4 bases, V lost 0 bases, and 14 bases had no gene match. The CDR3 extends over 19 amino acids. The CDR3 reads CASSVGTLAGLPGADTQYF. The CDR3 coding sequence is TGTGCCAGCAGCGTAGGTACACTAGCGGGACTCCCTGGCGCAGATACGCAGTATTTT.

This chain links TRBV18 with TRBJ2-7, with D tentatively TRBD2 (6 bases). The germline CDR1 and CDR2 sequences are KGHSH and LQKENI. Trimming pared 3 bases from V and 3 bases from J, leaving 12 bases between. This CDR3 region has 14 residues. For the CDR3, the DNA is TGTGCCAGCTCACCGGGACTCTCATACTACGAGCAGTACTTC. This gives the protein CASSPGLSYYEQYF.

The J gene is TRBJ1-1, the V gene TRBV7-3, with a tentative D call TRBD1 (5 bases). The ends were cut back, 2 bases at V and 1 base at J, with 14 bases in the middle. This CDR3 has 16 amino acids. Germline lookup yields CDR1 SGHTA and CDR2 FQGTGA. This CDR3 is CASSLVGGLANTEAFF. The CDR3 DNA follows: TGTGCCAGCAGCTTAGTTGGGGGACTTGCGAACACTGAAGCTTTCTTT.

This rearrangement joins TRBV5-5 to TRBJ1-1; the D is unclear. There are 14 residues in the CDR3. The germline V and J ends were trimmed by 2 bases and 0 bases, with 8 bases remaining between them. Germline V gene sequence: CDR1 SGHKS, CDR2 YYEKEE (reference sequence). This CDR3 reads CASSFWEMNTEAFF. CDR3 bases: TGTGCCAGCAGCTTTTGGGAGATGAACACTGAAGCTTTCTTT.